The entry below describes one TCR beta chain. No antigen is known for it. Within the sample, other DNA sequences also encode this same CDR3. The protocol was immunoSEQ multiplex PCR, while the TCRdb copy is restricted to in-frame clones and leaves out a portion. In the table there are 95,000 to 100,000 clones, roughly 87% of which are singletons. The CDR3 spans 15 residues. V was shortened by 0 bases and J by 3 bases, with 11 bases between the two germline ends. The germline V gene has CDR1 SGDLS and CDR2 YYNGEE. The data belong to a study of identifying expanded T cells in peripheral blood. Study-wide points: Variance in clone template counts between roughly 2-week samples significantly increased with total template count across all healthy donors. Technical replicates showed around 1.2 changed clones; approximately 2 weeks roughly 18; four weeks 19.

Healthy donors had no documented immune events, such as infections, while sampled. J is TRBJ2-3 and V is TRBV9; D remains ambiguous. Material: blood. This TCR was sampled from a person aged 18 to 75 in good health. CDR3 nucleotide sequence: TGTGCCAGCAGCGTAGTTGGGGATGGGACAGATACGCAGTATTTT. This encodes CASSVVGDGTDTQYF.